The 26 T cell receptor beta chains in this list originate from one sample, sequenced in a study of T cells in Graves' hyperthyroidism and ophthalmopathy. Amplified TCR beta CDR3 regions derived from RNA transcripts. Carried out on the TCR CDR3, a first-round RT-PCR used the HTBI primer set. One entry per CDR3 protein, called by TCRdb with MiXCR from the multiplex PCR reads. The sample consists of a few hundred thousand distinct CDR3 sequences, approximately 17% of them appearing once. The sequenced sample was blood. The source of these receptors is a man aged 18 to 29 with Graves' ophthalmopathy.

This clonotype was detected ten times or more. The genes are TRBV3-1 and TRBJ2-3; 10 nucleotides align to TRBD2. Germline V gene sequence: CDR1 LGHDT, CDR2 YNNKEL (reference sequence). This CDR3 has 17 residues. V dropped 4 bases and J dropped 0; count of bases not matched to a gene: 7. As DNA, the CDR3 is TGTGCCAGCAGCCCCTTCCGGACTAGCGGTAGCACAGATACGCAGTATTTT. It codes for CASSPFRTSGSTDTQYF.

This clonotype was counted ten times or more. The rearrangement joins TRBV27 to TRBJ2-7, with 7 bases fitting TRBD1. The V and J ends lost 6 bases and 3 bases, in that order; junction bases with no gene match: 8. This CDR3 comprises 14 residues. The germline CDR1 and CDR2 sequences are MNHEY and SMNVEV (reference sequence). The CDR3 DNA reads TGTGCCAGCAGCAACAGGGGTAGGTTCTACGAGCAGTACTTC. Translation: CASSNRGRFYEQYF.

This clonotype has a single count. The chain joins TRBV27 to TRBJ2-7; 14 nucleotides align to TRBD2. This CDR3 contains 16 residues. Trimming took 4 bases from V and 6 from J; bases not matched to a gene: 8. The germline gives CDR1 MNHEY, CDR2 SMNVEV (reference sequence). Written as DNA, the CDR3 is TGTGCCAGCAGTTCCGGACTAGCGGGGGGTTTGGCCGAGCAGTACTTC. Its protein product is CASSSGLAGGLAEQYF.

The chain joins TRBV5-6 to TRBJ2-5; D possibly uses TRBD1 or TRBD2 (5 bases each). Trimming stripped 4 bases from V and 10 bases from J, with 11 bases between. The CDR3 has 11 amino acids. The germline gives CDR1 SGHDT, CDR2 YYEEEE. Here the CDR3 reads CASSLSGSQYF. CDR3 in DNA: TGTGCCAGCAGCCTCTCAGGGAGCCAGTACTTC.

This clonotype was found many times. The V and J genes are TRBV6-1 and TRBJ2-7; 9 bases align to TRBD1. This CDR3 has 15 residues. Germline lookup yields CDR1 MNHNS and CDR2 SASEGT. V shed 4 bases, J shed 1 base, and the junction held 5 bases outside the gene matches. Here the CDR3 DNA reads TGTGCCAGCAGTGCCCGGGACAGGGAATCCTACGAGCAGTACTTC. Its translation is CASSARDRESYEQYF.

This clonotype was picked up many times. The chain links TRBV11-2 to TRBJ2-5; D is possibly TRBD1 (7 bases). The V end lost 2 bases, the J end lost 5 bases, and 15 bases lay between the germline ends. CDR3 length: 15 residues. Per germline, CDR1 SGHAT and CDR2 FQNNGV. For the CDR3, the DNA is TGTGCCAGCAGCTTAAGCGACGGGGGACAGGAGACCCAGTACTTC. Translating it yields CASSLSDGGQETQYF. Drawing the rest from reference TRBV11-2 and TRBJ2-5, the complete variable domain is EAGVAQSPRYKIIEKRQSVAFWCNPISGHATLYWYQQILGQGPKLLIQFQNNGVVDDSQLPKDRFSAERLKGVDSTLKIQPAKLEDSAVYLCASSLSDGGQETQYFGPGTRLLVL.

The table lists this clonotype with a few counts. This rearrangement joins TRBV11-2 to TRBJ2-1, with 8 positions matching TRBD2. The CDR3 is 13 residues long. V was pared by 5 bases and J by 6 bases, with 3 bases of the junction left unmatched. Germline CDR1 is SGHAT and CDR2 is FQNNGV. For the CDR3, the DNA is TGTGCCAGCAGCCCGCTAGCGGGCAATGAGCAGTTCTTC. Protein: CASSPLAGNEQFF.

The sample holds one count of this clonotype. Since a much larger clone is just one base distant, this may be a read error. The chain carries TRBV6-5 and TRBJ2-1; D perhaps matches TRBD1 (5 bases). This CDR3 comprises 14 residues. Trimming shortened V by 6 bases and J by 3 bases, and 12 bases separated the two germline ends. CDR1 and CDR2 (germline): MNHEY, SVGAGI. The CDR3: CASRYPQGYNEQFF. CDR3 DNA: TGTGCCAGCAGATACCCCCAGGGCTACAATGAGCAGTTCTTC.

This chain uses TRBV24-1 with TRBJ2-2; 10 bases match TRBD1. Trimming removed 9 bases from V and 4 bases from J; junction bases left unmatched: 10. CDR1 KGHDR and CDR2 SFDVKD come from the germline V gene. CDR3 length equals 16 residues. CDR3 region: CATAEGQGMSTGELFF. The CDR3 nucleotides read TGTGCCACCGCCGAGGGACAGGGGATGAGCACCGGGGAGCTGTTTTTT.

This chain links TRBV12-3 or TRBV12-4 with TRBJ2-5, with TRBD2 matching 7 bases. V lost 6 bases to trimming and J lost 0 bases; unmatched junction nucleotides: 1. The CDR3 runs 13 residues. The CDR3 bases are TGTGCCAGCAGCCTAGCGGACCAAGAGACCCAGTACTTC. It is translated as CASSLADQETQYF.

The rearrangement joins TRBV7-3 to TRBJ1-3; no firm D call. The V end lost 10 bases, the J end lost 4 bases, and 20 bases lay between the germline ends. Germline CDR1 is SGHTA and CDR2 is FQGTGA. The CDR3 sequence is 15 residues long. The CDR3 DNA reads TGTGCCAACAGTCGCTCACGGTTTTTCGGAAACACCATATATTTT. As protein: CANSRSRFFGNTIYF. The full variable domain, with the rest looked up from reference TRBV7-3 and TRBJ1-3, is GAGVSQTPSNKVTEKGKYVELRCDPISGHTALYWYRQSLGQGPEFLIYFQGTGAADDSGLPNDRFFAVRPEGSVSTLKIQRTERGDSAVYLCANSRSRFFGNTIYFGEGSWLTVV.

On this clonotype: The germline gene is not matched at one end of the junction; a read error may be the cause. The CDR3 sequence: CAISSQGGTEASF. In DNA form, the CDR3 reads TGTGCCATCAGTTCCCAGGGTGGCACTGAAGCTTCCTTT. The V call is TRBV10-3, the J call TRBJ1-1, with a possible D match to TRBD1 (5 bases). The CDR3 loop spans 13 amino acids. The germline V gene encodes CDR1 ENHRY and CDR2 SYGVKD.

Of note for this clonotype: This sequence may be a read error, since a much larger clone differs from it by one base. This CDR3 fails to terminate in the conserved phenylalanine or tryptophan, so it likely reflects a read error. The chain's CDR3 is CASSYHQDFPPSREAFL. CDR3 nucleotides: TGTGCCAGCAGTTACCATCAGGATTTCCCCCCAAGCCGTGAAGCTTTCCTT. The chain employs TRBV6-5 and TRBJ1-1, with D unresolved. CDR1 MNHEY and CDR2 SVGAGI come from the germline V gene. CDR3 length: 17 amino acids. V lost 2 bases to trimming and J lost 7 bases, with 23 bases between them.

This clonotype turned up a few times. The chain links TRBV6-4 to TRBJ2-2; weak D call: TRBD1 (5 bases). V was trimmed by 8 bases and J by 3 bases, leaving 13 bases between them. In germline, CDR1 is MRHNA, CDR2 SNTAGT. This CDR3 spans 14 amino acids. Written as DNA, the CDR3 is TGTGCCAGCCGAAGACAGAGAGACACCGGGGAGCTGTTTTTT. Its protein is CASRRQRDTGELFF.

This clonotype was counted many times. This chain joins TRBV9 and TRBJ2-7; TRBD1 might be the D (6 bases). V lost 0 bases and J 4 bases, leaving 14 bases between the germline ends. The germline V gene encodes CDR1 SGDLS and CDR2 YYNGEE. This CDR3 is built from 15 residues. As DNA, the CDR3 is TGTGCCAGCAGCGTAGCGGGGCAGGGGATGTACGAGCAGTACTTC. Its translation is CASSVAGQGMYEQYF.

This clonotype was observed a handful of times. The rearrangement links TRBV12-3 or TRBV12-4 to TRBJ2-1; TRBD1 might be the D (6 bases). This CDR3 has 14 amino acids. Trimming pared 6 bases from V and 12 bases from J, leaving 21 bases between. CDR3 in DNA: TGTGCCAGCAGCCTCCTTCTGGACAGCCTTGGGCAGTTCTTC. Protein sequence: CASSLLLDSLGQFF.

This rearrangement joins TRBV27 to TRBJ2-4, with 7 positions matching TRBD2. The CDR3 is 15 residues long. J lost 5 bases, V lost 0 bases, and 4 bases had no gene match. Germline lookup yields CDR1 MNHEY and CDR2 SMNVEV (reference sequence). CDR3 sequence reads: CASSLSLGGENIQYF. Here the CDR3 DNA reads TGTGCCAGCAGTTTATCGTTGGGGGGGGAAAACATTCAGTACTTC.

This clonotype turned up a few times. This chain connects TRBV6-2 or TRBV6-3 to TRBJ1-2; the match to TRBD1 covers 8 bases. This CDR3 contains 14 residues. Looked up from germline, CDR1 is MNHEY and CDR2 is SVGEGT. With V trimmed by 4 bases and J by 4 bases, 5 bases remained unmatched. Here the CDR3 reads CASSSSTGGYGYTF. CDR3 in DNA: TGTGCCAGCAGTTCATCAACAGGGGGCTATGGCTACACCTTC.

Ten or more counts support this clonotype. V and J are TRBV3-1 and TRBJ2-1; TRBD1 aligns across 10 bases. Germline V gene sequence: CDR1 LGHDT, CDR2 YNNKEL (reference sequence). V was pared by 5 bases and J by 10 bases, with 5 bases of the junction left unmatched. The CDR3 runs 13 residues. The CDR3 region is CASSSRDRGEQFF. Here the CDR3 DNA reads TGTGCCAGCAGCAGCCGGGACAGGGGAGAGCAGTTCTTC.

This clonotype was counted between two and nine times. The chain recombines TRBV4-1 with TRBJ1-5, with D uncertain. CDR3 length: 13 amino acids. Germline CDR1 is MGHRA and CDR2 is YSYEKL. Trimming cost V 1 base and J 6 bases, with 7 bases left between them. In DNA, the CDR3 is TGCGCCAGCAGCCAAGCCTCTAGTCAGCCCCAGCATTTT. It translates to CASSQASSQPQHF.

This clonotype was seen ten or more times. The chain uses TRBV3-1 and TRBJ1-4; 11 bases fit TRBD1. The CDR3 is 15 amino acids. In germline, CDR1 is LGHDT, CDR2 YNNKEL (reference sequence). Trimming took 3 bases from V and 8 from J; bases not matched to a gene: 5. The CDR3 nucleotides read TGTGCCAGCAGCCAGCCGGACAGGGGGCAGGAAAAACTGTTTTTT. Protein product: CASSQPDRGQEKLFF. Using reference TRBV3-1 and TRBJ1-4 for the parts outside the CDR3, the full variable domain is DTAVSQTPKYLVTQMGNDKSIKCEQNLGHDTMYWYKQDSKKFLKIMFSYNNKELIINETVPNRFSPKSPDKAHLNLHINSLELGDSAVYFCASSQPDRGQEKLFFGSGTQLSVL.

The sample holds many counts of this clonotype. The chain links TRBV20-1 to TRBJ1-1; 8 bases agree with TRBD1. V shed 5 bases, J shed 1 base, and the junction held 3 bases outside the gene matches. This CDR3 has 13 residues. Germline CDR1 and CDR2: DFQATT and SNEGSKA (reference sequence). The CDR3 nucleotides read TGCAGTGCTGGAGGACAGGGGAACACTGAAGCTTTCTTT. Amino acid sequence: CSAGGQGNTEAFF.

At least ten counts were recorded for this clonotype. At one end, the junction sequence differs from germline, possibly due to a read error. J is TRBJ1-1 and V is TRBV2; no definite D call. Germline values: CDR1 SNHLY, CDR2 FYNNEI. The CDR3 consists of 10 residues. Here the CDR3 DNA reads TGTGCCAGCAGCCACAAGGAAGGTCTCTTT. It translates to CASSHKEGLF.

V is TRBV28 and J is TRBJ1-4, with D possibly matching TRBD1 (5 bases). V was shortened by 10 bases and J by 6 bases, with 15 bases between the two germline ends. Germline-derived CDR1 and CDR2 are MDHEN and SYDVKM. The CDR3 contains 13 residues. The CDR3: CATSETAYEKLFF. CDR3 DNA sequence: TGTGCCACCAGCGAGACAGCGTATGAAAAACTGTTTTTT.

This clonotype was counted ten times or more. The chain has TRBV5-6 and TRBJ2-5, with D unresolved. Per germline, CDR1 SGHDT and CDR2 YYEEEE. The CDR3 has 14 amino acids. The V gene lost 1 base and the J gene lost 0 bases, with 7 bases spanning the gap. CDR3 residues: CASSLYGDQETQYF. CDR3 bases: TGTGCCAGCAGCTTGTATGGGGACCAAGAGACCCAGTACTTC.

The chain combines TRBV7-8 with TRBJ2-7, with 9 bases matching TRBD2. There are 13 residues in the CDR3. V shed 10 bases and J 4 bases; nucleotides not matched to a gene: 8. The V gene's germline CDR1 is SGHVS and CDR2 FQNEAQ. The CDR3: CATQGREGYEQYF. CDR3 in DNA: TGTGCCACCCAAGGGCGGGAGGGGTACGAGCAGTACTTC.